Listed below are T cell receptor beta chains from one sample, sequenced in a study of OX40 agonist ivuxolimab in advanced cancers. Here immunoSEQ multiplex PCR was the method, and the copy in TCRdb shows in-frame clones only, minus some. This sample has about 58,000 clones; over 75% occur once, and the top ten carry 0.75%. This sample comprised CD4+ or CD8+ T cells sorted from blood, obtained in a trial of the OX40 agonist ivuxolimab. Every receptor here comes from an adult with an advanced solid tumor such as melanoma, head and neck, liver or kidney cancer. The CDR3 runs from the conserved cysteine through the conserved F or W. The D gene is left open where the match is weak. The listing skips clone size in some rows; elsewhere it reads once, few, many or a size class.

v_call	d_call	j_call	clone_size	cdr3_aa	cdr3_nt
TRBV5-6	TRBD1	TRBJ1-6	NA	CASSGTAWDRGRSPLHF	TGTGCCAGCAGCGGGACTGCCTGGGACAGGGGTCGTTCACCCCTCCACTTT
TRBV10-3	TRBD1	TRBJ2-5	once	CAIGPRQGAGETQYF	TGTGCCATCGGACCTAGACAGGGGGCAGGAGAGACCCAGTACTTC
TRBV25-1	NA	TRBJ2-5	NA	CASSRAGFSETQYF	TGTGCCAGCAGTAGGGCAGGGTTTTCAGAGACCCAGTACTTC
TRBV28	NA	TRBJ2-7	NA	CASSLRPTYEQYF	TGTGCCAGCAGTTTACGACCCACCTACGAGCAGTACTTC
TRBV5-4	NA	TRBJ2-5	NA	CASSPAGREETQYF	TGTGCCAGCAGCCCGGCAGGACGGGAAGAGACCCAGTACTTC
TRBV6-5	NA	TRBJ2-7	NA	CASSNQGTYEQYF	TGTGCCAGCAGCAACCAGGGGACCTACGAGCAGTACTTC
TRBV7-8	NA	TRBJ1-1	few	CASSLGQGNRNTEAFF	TGTGCCAGCAGCTTGGGTCAGGGTAATCGGAATACTGAAGCTTTCTTT
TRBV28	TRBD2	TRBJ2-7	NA	CASSFLLPGLAGGDSSYEQYF	TGTGCCAGCAGTTTTCTCCTCCCGGGACTAGCGGGGGGCGACAGCTCCTACGAGCAGTACTTC
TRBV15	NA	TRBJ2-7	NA	CATSRGVREQYF	TGTGCCACCAGCAGAGGGGTGCGCGAGCAGTACTTC
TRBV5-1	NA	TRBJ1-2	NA	CASSRVGGRSVDYGYTF	TGCGCCAGCAGCCGGGTCGGGGGGCGGTCCGTCGACTATGGCTACACCTTC
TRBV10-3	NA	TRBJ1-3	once	CAISPDGLSGNTIYF	TGTGCCATCAGTCCCGACGGTCTCTCTGGAAACACCATATATTTT
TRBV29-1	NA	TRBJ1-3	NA	CSAPEGVLSGNTIYF	TGCAGCGCTCCCGAGGGGGTCCTCTCTGGAAACACCATATATTTT
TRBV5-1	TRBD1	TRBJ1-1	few	CASSYRTGGLMNTEAFF	TGCGCCAGCAGCTATCGAACAGGGGGGTTGATGAACACTGAAGCTTTCTTT
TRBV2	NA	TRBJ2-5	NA	CASTLTSPYQETQYF	TGTGCCAGCACCCTAACTAGCCCGTACCAAGAGACCCAGTACTTC
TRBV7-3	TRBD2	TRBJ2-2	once	CASSYSGGPNTGELFF	TGTGCCAGCAGCTACTCGGGGGGACCCAACACCGGGGAGCTGTTTTTT
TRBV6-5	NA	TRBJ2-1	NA	CASSTGTGTYNEQFF	TGTGCCAGCAGTACCGGGACGGGGACCTACAATGAGCAGTTCTTC
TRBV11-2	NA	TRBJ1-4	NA	CAAVRGRRGNEKLFF	TGTGCCGCCGTACGGGGGCGACGAGGTAATGAAAAACTGTTTTTT
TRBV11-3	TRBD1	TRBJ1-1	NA	CASSSIRTGGTEAFF	TGTGCCAGCAGCTCCATCCGGACAGGGGGCACTGAAGCTTTCTTT
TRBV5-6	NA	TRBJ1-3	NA	CASSSPAQGRGNTIYF	TGTGCCAGCAGCTCCCCGGCTCAAGGGCGGGGAAACACCATATATTTT
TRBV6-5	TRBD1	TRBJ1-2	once	CASSYQGTAYGYTF	TGTGCCAGCAGTTACCAAGGGACAGCCTATGGCTACACCTTC
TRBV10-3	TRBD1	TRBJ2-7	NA	CAISWDRAEQYF	TGTGCCATCAGTTGGGACAGGGCGGAGCAGTACTTC
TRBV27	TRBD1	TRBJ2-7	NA	CASSWTGVTYEQYF	TGTGCCAGCAGTTGGACAGGGGTGACCTACGAGCAGTACTTC
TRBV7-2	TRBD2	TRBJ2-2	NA	CASSLAERRTSAAGELFF	TGTGCCAGCAGCTTAGCCGAGCGTCGGACTAGCGCGGCCGGGGAGCTGTTTTTT
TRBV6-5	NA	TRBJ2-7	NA	CASSFSRTNYEQYF	TGTGCCAGCAGTTTCTCCCGGACCAACTACGAGCAGTACTTC
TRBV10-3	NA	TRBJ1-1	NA	CAISESPGTNTEAFF	TGTGCCATCAGTGAGTCCCCAGGGACGAACACTGAAGCTTTCTTT
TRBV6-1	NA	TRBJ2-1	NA	CASRRTGSEQFF	TGTGCCAGCAGGAGAACAGGGTCTGAGCAGTTCTTC
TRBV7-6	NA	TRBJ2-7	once	CASSLMGDGTYEQYF	TGTGCCAGCAGCTTAATGGGGGATGGGACCTACGAGCAGTACTTC
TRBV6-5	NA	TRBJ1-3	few	CASHKFDSGNTIYF	TGTGCCAGCCATAAGTTTGACTCTGGAAACACCATATATTTT
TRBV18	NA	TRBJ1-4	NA	CASSPSDEKLFF	TGTGCCAGCTCACCCTCAGATGAAAAACTGTTTTTT
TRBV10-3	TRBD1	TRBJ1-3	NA	CAGGQGDGNTIYF	TGTGCCGGCGGACAGGGGGACGGAAACACCATATATTTT
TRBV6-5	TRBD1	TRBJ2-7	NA	CASRQGSYEQYF	TGTGCCAGTCGACAGGGTAGCTACGAGCAGTACTTC